This T cell receptor beta chain is from a study of blood T cell repertoires in COVID-19. Study-wide background: The United States, Italy and Spain supplied acute and convalescent COVID-19 samples. Sample material is recorded as cDNA or gDNA derived from T cells, B-cell-depleted T cells, or PBMCs.

CDR1 and CDR2 from the germline V gene are MDHEN and SYDVKM. Trimming left V 2 bases short and J 6 bases short, with 8 bases between. This CDR3 has 14 residues. Original data processing: Nucleated cell number was recorded as an estimate derived from reference gene primer amplification. Produced via immunoSEQ multiplex PCR; TCRdb's table is partial and in-frame only. V, J and clone size derive from that table, while D and trimming were established from the DNA sequence. The sample comprises over 75,000 clones, approximately 80% of which are singletons, and roughly a third rests with the top ten. Material: peripheral blood. The TCR sequence derives from a woman aged 80 or over with active or convalescent COVID-19. The J gene is TRBJ1-6, the V gene TRBV28, with no clear D. The CDR3 nucleotides read TGTGCCAGCAGTTTAACAAGCGGTAATTCACCCCTCCACTTT. This sequence encodes CASSLTSGNSPLHF.